The TCR beta chain described here comes from a study of blood T cell repertoires in COVID-19. Overall study context: COVID-19 samples collected from the United States, Italy and Spain covered acute and convalescent phases.

TCRdb's table, derived via immunoSEQ multiplex PCR, lists solely in-frame clones and lacks some. There are about 40,000 clones in the sample; 85% to 90% occur only once, and 9% to 13% lies in the top ten. The CDR3 runs to 17 residues. Losses at the gene ends were 5 bases for V and 3 bases for J; bases not matched to a gene: 13. CDR1 and CDR2 from the germline V gene are SEHNR and FQNEAQ (reference sequence). The origin of this receptor is a man in his 70s with acute or convalescent COVID-19. Sequencing was carried out using peripheral blood. The chain joins TRBV7-9 to TRBJ2-7, with 10 bases fitting TRBD2. The CDR3 nucleotides read TGTGCCAGCAGCCATCCAGCGGGGGGGACCGGGCGCTACGAGCAGTACTTC. Its translation is CASSHPAGGTGRYEQYF. The full variable domain, its missing parts supplied by reference TRBV7-9 and TRBJ2-7, is DTGVSQNPRHKITKRGQNVTFRCDPISEHNRLYWYRQTLGQGPEFLTYFQNEAQLEKSRLLSDRFSAERPKGSFSTLEIQRTEQGDSAMYLCASSHPAGGTGRYEQYFGPGTRLTVT.